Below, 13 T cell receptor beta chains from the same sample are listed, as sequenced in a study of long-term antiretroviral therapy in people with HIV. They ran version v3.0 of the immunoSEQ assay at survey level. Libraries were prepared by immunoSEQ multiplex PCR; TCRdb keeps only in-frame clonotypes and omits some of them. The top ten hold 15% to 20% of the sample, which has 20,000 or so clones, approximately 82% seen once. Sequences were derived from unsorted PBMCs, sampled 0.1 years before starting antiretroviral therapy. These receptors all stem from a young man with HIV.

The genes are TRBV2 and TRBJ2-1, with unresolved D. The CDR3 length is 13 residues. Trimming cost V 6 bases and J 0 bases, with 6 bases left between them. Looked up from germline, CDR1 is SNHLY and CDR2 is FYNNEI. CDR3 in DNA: TGTGCCAGCAGAGCAAGCTCCTACAATGAGCAGTTCTTC. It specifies CASRASSYNEQFF.

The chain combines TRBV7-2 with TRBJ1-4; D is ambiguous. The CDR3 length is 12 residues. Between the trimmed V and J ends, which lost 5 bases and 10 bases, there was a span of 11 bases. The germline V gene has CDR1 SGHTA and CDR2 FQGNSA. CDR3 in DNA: TGTGCCAGCAGCCACCTCGGGAGAAAACTGTTTTTT. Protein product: CASSHLGRKLFF.

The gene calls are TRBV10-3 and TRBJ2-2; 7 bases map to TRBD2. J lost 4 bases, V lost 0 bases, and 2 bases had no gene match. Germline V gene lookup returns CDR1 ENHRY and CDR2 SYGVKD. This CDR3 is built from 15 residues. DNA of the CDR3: TGTGCCATCAGTGAGTCCGGGACTATCACCGGGGAGCTGTTTTTT. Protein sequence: CAISESGTITGELFF.

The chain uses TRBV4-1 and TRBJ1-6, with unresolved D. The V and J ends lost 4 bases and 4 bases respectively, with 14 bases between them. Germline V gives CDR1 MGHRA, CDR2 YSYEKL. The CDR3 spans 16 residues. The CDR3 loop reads CASSLQRAPYNSPLHF. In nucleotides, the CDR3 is TGCGCCAGCAGCCTACAACGGGCACCTTATAATTCACCCCTCCACTTT.

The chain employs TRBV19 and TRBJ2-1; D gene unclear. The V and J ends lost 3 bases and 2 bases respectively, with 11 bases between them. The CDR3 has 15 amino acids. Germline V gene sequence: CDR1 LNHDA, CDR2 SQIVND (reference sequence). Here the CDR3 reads CASSIAIGPYNEQFF. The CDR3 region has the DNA TGTGCCAGTAGTATCGCTATCGGGCCCTACAATGAGCAGTTCTTC.

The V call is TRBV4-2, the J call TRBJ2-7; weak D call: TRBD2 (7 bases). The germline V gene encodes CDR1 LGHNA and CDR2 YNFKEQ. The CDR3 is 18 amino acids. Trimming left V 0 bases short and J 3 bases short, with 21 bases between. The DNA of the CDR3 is TGTGCCAGCAGCCAAGATGGGGGGGCCCAGCGGGTTTTCTACGAGCAGTACTTC. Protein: CASSQDGGAQRVFYEQYF.

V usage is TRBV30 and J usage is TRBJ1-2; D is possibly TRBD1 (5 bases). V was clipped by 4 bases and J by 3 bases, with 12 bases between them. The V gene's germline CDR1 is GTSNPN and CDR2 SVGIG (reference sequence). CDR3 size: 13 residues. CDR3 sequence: CAWMGGVDYGYTF. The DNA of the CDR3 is TGTGCCTGGATGGGAGGGGTCGACTATGGCTACACCTTC.

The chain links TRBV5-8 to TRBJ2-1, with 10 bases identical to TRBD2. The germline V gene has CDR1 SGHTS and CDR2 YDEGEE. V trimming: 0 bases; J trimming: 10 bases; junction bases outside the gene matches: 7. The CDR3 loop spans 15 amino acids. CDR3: CASSLVLAGATEQFF. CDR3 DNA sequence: TGTGCCAGCAGCTTGGTTCTAGCGGGGGCTACAGAGCAGTTCTTC.

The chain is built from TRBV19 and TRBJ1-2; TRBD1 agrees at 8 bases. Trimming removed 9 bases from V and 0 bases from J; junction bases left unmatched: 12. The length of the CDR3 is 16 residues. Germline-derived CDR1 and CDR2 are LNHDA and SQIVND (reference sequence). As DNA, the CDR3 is TGTGCCAGCTCCTGGACCGGGACAGGTTCTAACTATGGCTACACCTTC. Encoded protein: CASSWTGTGSNYGYTF.

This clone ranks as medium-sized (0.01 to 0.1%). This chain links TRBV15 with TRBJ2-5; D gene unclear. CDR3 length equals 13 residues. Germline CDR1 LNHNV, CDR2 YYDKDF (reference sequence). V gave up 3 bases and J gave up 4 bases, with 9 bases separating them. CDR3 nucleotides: TGTGCCACCAGCAGGTATGCCGGAGAGACCCAGTACTTC. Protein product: CATSRYAGETQYF.

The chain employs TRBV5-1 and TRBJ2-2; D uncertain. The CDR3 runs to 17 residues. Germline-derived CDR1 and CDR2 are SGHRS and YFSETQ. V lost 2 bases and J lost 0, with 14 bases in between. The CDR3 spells CASSFLQTAANTGELFF. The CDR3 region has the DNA TGCGCCAGCAGCTTTCTTCAGACCGCAGCGAACACCGGGGAGCTGTTTTTT.

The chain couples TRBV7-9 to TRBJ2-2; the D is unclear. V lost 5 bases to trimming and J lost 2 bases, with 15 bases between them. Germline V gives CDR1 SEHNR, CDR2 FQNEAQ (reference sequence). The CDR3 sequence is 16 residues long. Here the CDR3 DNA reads TGTGCCAGCAGCCCCCGACGAGGCCCCAACACCGGGGAGCTGTTTTTT. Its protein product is CASSPRRGPNTGELFF.

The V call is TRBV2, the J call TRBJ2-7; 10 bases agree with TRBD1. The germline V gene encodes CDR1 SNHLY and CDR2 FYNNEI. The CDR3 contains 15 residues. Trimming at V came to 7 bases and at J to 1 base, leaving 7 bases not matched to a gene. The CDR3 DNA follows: TGTGCCAGCACCGAGCCGGGACAGGGGTCCTACGAGCAGTACTTC. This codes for CASTEPGQGSYEQYF.